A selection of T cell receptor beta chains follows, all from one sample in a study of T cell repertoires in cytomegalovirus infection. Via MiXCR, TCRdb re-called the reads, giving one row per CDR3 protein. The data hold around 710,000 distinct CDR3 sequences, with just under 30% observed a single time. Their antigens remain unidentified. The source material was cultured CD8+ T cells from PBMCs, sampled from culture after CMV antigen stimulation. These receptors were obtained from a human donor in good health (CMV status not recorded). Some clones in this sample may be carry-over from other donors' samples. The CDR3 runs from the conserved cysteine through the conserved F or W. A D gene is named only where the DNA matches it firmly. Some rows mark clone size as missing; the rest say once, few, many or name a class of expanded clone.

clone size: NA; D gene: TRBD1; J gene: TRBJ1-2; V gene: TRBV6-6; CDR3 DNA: TGTGCCAGCAGTTACTCCCCAGGGGGCTCTAACTATGGCTACACCTTC; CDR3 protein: CASSYSPGGSNYGYTF
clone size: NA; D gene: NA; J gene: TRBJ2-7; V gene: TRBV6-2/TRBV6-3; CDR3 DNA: TGTGCCAGCAGTTACTCCGTCGGGTGGGACTACGAGCAGTACTTC; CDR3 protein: CASSYSVGWDYEQYF
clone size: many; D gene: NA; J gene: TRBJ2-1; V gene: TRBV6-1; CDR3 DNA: TGTGCCAGCACCCCCCGGGTGGGGGGACACTACAATGAGCAGTTCTTC; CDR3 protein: CASTPRVGGHYNEQFF
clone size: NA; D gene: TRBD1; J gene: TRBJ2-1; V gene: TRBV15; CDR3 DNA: TGTGCCACCGGGGGGGACAGGGTGAATGAGCAGTTCTTC; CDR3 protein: CATGGDRVNEQFF
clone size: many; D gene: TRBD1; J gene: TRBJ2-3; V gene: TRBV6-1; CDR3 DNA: TGTGCCAGCAGTAAGGACAGGGGAACAGATACGCAGTATTTT; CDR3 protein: CASSKDRGTDTQYF
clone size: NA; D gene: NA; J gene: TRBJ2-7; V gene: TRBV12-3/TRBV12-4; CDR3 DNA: TGTGCCAGCAGCTCGAAACAGGGCGGCTCTAGGGTGGAGCAGTACTTC; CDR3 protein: CASSSKQGGSRVEQYF
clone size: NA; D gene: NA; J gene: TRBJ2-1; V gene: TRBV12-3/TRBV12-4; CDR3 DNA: TGTGCCAGCAGTTCCATTGTCGGGAGTGCCTACAATGAGCAGTTCTTC; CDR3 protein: CASSSIVGSAYNEQFF
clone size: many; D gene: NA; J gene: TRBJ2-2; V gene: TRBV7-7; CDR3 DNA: TGTGCTAGCAGCTTAGGGTCCCCGGGGGAGAGGAACACCGGGGAGCTGTTTTTT; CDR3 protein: CASSLGSPGERNTGELFF
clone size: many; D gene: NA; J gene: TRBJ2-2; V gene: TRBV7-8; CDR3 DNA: TGTGCCAGCAGCTTAATTGGCCACTCGAACACCGGGGAGCTGTTTTTT; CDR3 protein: CASSLIGHSNTGELFF
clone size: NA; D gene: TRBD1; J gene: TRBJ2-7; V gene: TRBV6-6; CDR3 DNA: TGTGCCAGCAGCCCTACGGACAGGGCGGCCTCCTACGAGCAGTACTTC; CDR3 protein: CASSPTDRAASYEQYF
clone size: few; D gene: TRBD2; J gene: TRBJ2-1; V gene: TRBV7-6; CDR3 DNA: TGTGCCAGCAGCCCAGCGGGGGGGCCTTCCCGTGGTGAGCAGTTCTTC; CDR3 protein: CASSPAGGPSRGEQFF
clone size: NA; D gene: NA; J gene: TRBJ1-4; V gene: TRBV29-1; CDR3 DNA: TGCAGCGCTACCGCAGCGAATGAAAAACTGTTTTTT; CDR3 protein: CSATAANEKLFF
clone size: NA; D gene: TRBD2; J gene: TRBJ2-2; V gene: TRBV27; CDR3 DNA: TGTGCCAGCAGTTCCCGGACTAGCGGGGTAGGGGAGCTGTTTTTT; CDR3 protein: CASSSRTSGVGELFF
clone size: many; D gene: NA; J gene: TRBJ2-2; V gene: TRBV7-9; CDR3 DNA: TGTGCCAGCAGCCCGCTAACGGGCGGTGCCGGGGAGCTGTTTTTT; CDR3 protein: CASSPLTGGAGELFF
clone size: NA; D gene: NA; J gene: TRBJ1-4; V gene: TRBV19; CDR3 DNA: TGTGCCAGTAGTATTTACAGAACAACTAATGAAAAACTGTTTTTT; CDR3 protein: CASSIYRTTNEKLFF
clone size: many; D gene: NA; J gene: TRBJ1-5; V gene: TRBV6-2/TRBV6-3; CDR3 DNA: TGTGCCAGCAGGGGGGAATATAGCAATCAGCCCCAGCATTTT; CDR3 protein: CASRGEYSNQPQHF
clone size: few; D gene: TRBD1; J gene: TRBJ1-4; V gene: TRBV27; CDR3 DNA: TGTGCCAGCACCGGGACAGGGCACGAAAAACTGTTTTTT; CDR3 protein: CASTGTGHEKLFF
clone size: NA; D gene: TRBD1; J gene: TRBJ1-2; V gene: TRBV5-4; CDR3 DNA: TGTGCCAGCACCCATCCCGGGACAGGGGGGAATGGCTACACCTTC; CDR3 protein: CASTHPGTGGNGYTF
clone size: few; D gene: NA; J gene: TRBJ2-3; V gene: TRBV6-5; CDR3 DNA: TGTGCCAGCAGTTACGATAGGTTTCGCACAGATACGCAGTATTTT; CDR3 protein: CASSYDRFRTDTQYF
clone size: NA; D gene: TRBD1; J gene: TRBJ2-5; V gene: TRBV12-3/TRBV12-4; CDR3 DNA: TGTGCCAGCACCAGGACAGGGGGATGGGTAGAGACCCAGTACTTC; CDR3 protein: CASTRTGGWVETQYF
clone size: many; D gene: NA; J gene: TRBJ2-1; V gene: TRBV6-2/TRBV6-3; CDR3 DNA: TGTGCCAGCAGCATTTACCTTGCAGGGGACAATGAGCAGTTCTTC; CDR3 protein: CASSIYLAGDNEQFF
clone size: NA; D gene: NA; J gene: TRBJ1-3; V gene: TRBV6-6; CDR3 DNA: TGTGCCAGCAGCCCCCAGGGTGGGGGCTCTGGAAACACCATATATTTT; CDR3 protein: CASSPQGGGSGNTIYF
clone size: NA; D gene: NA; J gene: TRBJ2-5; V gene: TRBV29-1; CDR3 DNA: TGCAGCGTTGATTGGGGGGAGGTAGAGACCCAGTACTTC; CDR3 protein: CSVDWGEVETQYF
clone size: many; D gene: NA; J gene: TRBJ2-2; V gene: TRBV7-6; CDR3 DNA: TGTGCCAGCAGCTCCCATCCACCCGGGATGGGCGGGGAGCTGTTTTTT; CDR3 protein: CASSSHPPGMGGELFF
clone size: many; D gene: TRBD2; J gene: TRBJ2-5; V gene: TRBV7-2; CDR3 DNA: TGTGCCAGCAGCCCAAGCAGACTAGCGGTCAAAGAGACCCAGTACTTC; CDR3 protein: CASSPSRLAVKETQYF
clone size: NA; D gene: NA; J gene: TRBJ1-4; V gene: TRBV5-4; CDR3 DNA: TGTGCCAGCAGCTTGGTCGGGGGTTCATTGGAAAAACTGTTTTTT; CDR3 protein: CASSLVGGSLEKLFF
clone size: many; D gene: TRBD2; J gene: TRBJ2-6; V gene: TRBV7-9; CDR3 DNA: TGTGCCAGCAGCCCCGGGACTAGCGGGGCCCGCTCTGGGGCCAACGTCCTGACTTTC; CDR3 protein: CASSPGTSGARSGANVLTF
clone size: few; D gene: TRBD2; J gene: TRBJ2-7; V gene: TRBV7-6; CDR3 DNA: TGTGCCAGCAGCTTAGCACTAGCGGGGATCTACGAGCAGTACTTC; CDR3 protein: CASSLALAGIYEQYF
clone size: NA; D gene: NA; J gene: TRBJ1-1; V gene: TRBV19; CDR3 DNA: TGTGCCAGTGCCAACACTGAAGCTTTCTTT; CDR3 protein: CASANTEAFF
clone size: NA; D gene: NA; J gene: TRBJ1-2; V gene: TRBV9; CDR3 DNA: TGTGCCAGCAGCGGCCGAGGGGCCGCAGGGGATGGCTACACCTTC; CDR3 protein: CASSGRGAAGDGYTF
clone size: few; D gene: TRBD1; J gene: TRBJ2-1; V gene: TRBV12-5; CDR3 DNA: TGTGCTAGTGGTTTGGTACGTCAGGGGGAACCCTCCTACAATGAGCAGTTCTTC; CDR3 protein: CASGLVRQGEPSYNEQFF
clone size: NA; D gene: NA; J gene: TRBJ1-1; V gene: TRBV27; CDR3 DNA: TGTGCCAGCAGTCCAGGTGAGAAGGCTGAAGCTTTCTTT; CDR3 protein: CASSPGEKAEAFF
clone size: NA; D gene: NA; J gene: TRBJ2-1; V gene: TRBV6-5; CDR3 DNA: TGTGCCAGCAGTTACAATCTCAATGAGCAGTTCTTC; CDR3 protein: CASSYNLNEQFF
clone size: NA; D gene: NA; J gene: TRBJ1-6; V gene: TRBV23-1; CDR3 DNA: TGCGCCTGCAGTCATGGGACCGACGAACCACCCCTCCACTTT; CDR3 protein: CACSHGTDEPPLHF
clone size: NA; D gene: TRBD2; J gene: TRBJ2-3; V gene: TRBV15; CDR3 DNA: TGTGCCACCGGATCCGGGGGGTATAGCACAGATACGCAGTATTTT; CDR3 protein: CATGSGGYSTDTQYF
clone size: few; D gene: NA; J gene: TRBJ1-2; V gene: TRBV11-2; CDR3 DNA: TGTGCCAGCAGCTACACCGGGCCTAAAAGGGGGTACACCTTC; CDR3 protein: CASSYTGPKRGYTF
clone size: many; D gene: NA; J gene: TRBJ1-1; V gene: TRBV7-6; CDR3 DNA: TGTGCCAGCAGACGGACCGGAACGAACACTGAAGCTTTCTTT; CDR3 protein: CASRRTGTNTEAFF
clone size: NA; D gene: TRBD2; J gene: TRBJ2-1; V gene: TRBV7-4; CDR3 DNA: TGTGCCAGCATTCGGGAGGCTAGCACGGATGAGCAGTTCTTC; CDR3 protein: CASIREASTDEQFF
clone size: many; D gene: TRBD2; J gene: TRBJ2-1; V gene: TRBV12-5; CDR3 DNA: TGTGCTAGTGGCATAGCGGGGGGTGGGGGCAATGAGCAGTTCTTC; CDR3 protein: CASGIAGGGGNEQFF
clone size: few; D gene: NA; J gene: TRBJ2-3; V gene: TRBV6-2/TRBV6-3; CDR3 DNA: TGTGCCAGCAGTTACTCGCCAACAAGGAAAACAGATACGCAGTATTTT; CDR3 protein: CASSYSPTRKTDTQYF
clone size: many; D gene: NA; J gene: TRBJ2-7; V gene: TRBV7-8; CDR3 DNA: TGTGCCAGCAGCTTAGACGGGACACAGATCGGGCAGTACTTC; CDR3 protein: CASSLDGTQIGQYF
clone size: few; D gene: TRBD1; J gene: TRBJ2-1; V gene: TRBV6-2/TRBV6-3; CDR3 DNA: TGTGCCAGCAGTTACCCCACAGGGGAAGCCTACAATGAGCAGTTCTTC; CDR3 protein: CASSYPTGEAYNEQFF
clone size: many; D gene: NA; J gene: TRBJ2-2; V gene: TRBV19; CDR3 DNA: TGTGCCAGTAGTTCCGAGGACTTGTTCACCGGGGAGCTGTTTTTT; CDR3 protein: CASSSEDLFTGELFF
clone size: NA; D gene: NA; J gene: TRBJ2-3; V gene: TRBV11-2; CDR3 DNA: TGTGCCAGCGCCCTGGGGGGTCCCCTGCCTTTGGATACGCAGTATTTT; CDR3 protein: CASALGGPLPLDTQYF
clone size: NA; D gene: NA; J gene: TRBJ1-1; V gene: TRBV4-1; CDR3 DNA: TGCGCCAGCAGCCCCAGCTGGACAGACACTGAAGCTTTCTTT; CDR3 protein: CASSPSWTDTEAFF
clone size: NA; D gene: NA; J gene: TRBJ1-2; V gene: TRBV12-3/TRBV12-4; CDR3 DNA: TGTGCCAGCAGTTTATCCGGAAAGGGCTACACCTTC; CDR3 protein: CASSLSGKGYTF
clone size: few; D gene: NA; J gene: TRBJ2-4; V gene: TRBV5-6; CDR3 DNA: TGTGCCAGCAGCTTGGGACACGGGGGAAACATTCAGTACTTC; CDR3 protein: CASSLGHGGNIQYF
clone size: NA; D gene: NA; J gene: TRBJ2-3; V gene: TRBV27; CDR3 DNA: TGTGCCAGCAGTTTTTCCCCAGATACGCAGTATTTT; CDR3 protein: CASSFSPDTQYF
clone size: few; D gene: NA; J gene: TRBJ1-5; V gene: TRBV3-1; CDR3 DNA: TGTGCCAGCAGCCAAGGACCCGGGAGGGCCAATCAGCCCCAGCATTTT; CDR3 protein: CASSQGPGRANQPQHF
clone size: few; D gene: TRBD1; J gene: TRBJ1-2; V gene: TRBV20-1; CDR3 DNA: TGCAGTGCTAGAGATCGGGACAGCTATGGCTACACCTTC; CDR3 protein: CSARDRDSYGYTF
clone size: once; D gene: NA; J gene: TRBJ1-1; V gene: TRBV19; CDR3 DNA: TGTGCCAGTAGTATTGGGTTTGATGAAGCTTTCTTT; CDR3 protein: CASSIGFDEAFF
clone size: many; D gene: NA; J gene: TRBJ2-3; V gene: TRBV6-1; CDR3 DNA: TGTGCCAGCAGTGAAGCGCAGGTCATCGCAGATACGCAGTATTTT; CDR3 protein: CASSEAQVIADTQYF
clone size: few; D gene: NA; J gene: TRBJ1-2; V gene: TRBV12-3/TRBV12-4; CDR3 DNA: TGTGCCAGCAGTTTAGGGGCCACGCATGGCTACACCTTC; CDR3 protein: CASSLGATHGYTF
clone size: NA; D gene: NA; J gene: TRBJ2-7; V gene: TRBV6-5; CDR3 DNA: TGTGCCAGCAGTTACTTCCCTGAGGTCTCCTACGAGCAGTACTTC; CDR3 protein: CASSYFPEVSYEQYF